Listed here are 15 T cell receptor beta chains from one sample, sequenced in a study of vaccination effects on CD4 cells after COVID-19. Prior to sequencing, the ViraFEST assay stimulated PBMC with viral peptide pools, which expanded the antigen-specific CD4+ T cells. Researchers isolated CD4+ T cells once approximately eleven days of culture had elapsed. According to PCR results, the person was infected with SARS-CoV-2 between March and December 2020. Only in-frame clones appear in the TCRdb table, and some are missing; sequencing was by immunoSEQ multiplex PCR. This table holds about 20,000 clones, 70% to 85% found once. These receptors have no identified antigens. Sequenced material: CD4+ T cells from PBMCs cultured with a peptide pool, taken before COVID-19 vaccination. These TCRs come from a human donor who had a prior SARS-CoV-2 infection.

CDR3 protein: CSVDLGLPETQYF. The DNA of the CDR3 is TGCAGCGTTGATTTGGGGCTACCGGAGACCCAGTACTTC. The chain combines TRBV29-1 with TRBJ2-5, with D maybe TRBD1 (5 bases). Germline lookup yields CDR1 SQVTM and CDR2 ANQGSEA. The CDR3 sequence is 13 residues long. V lost 3 bases and J 5 bases, leaving 13 bases between the germline ends.

The chain employs TRBV5-1 and TRBJ2-4; the D gene is possibly TRBD1 (5 bases). Trimming took off 6 bases at V and 2 bases at J, with 12 bases between the two ends. The CDR3 totals 14 residues. Germline CDR1 SGHRS, CDR2 YFSETQ. The CDR3 nucleotides read TGCGCCAGCACGGAGACAGACTCCAAAAACATTCAGTACTTC. Encoded protein: CASTETDSKNIQYF.

This chain connects TRBV7-2 to TRBJ2-7; 9 bases line up with TRBD1. J was trimmed by 0 bases and V by 6 bases; bases with no gene match: 6. The CDR3 sequence is 15 residues long. Germline CDR1 and CDR2: SGHTA and FQGNSA. The DNA for the CDR3 is TGTGCCAGCAGTCCGGACAGGGGCACCTCCTACGAGCAGTACTTC. Translated: CASSPDRGTSYEQYF.

The V gene is TRBV28, the J gene TRBJ1-6, with 7 bases that match TRBD1. After removal of 6 bases from V and 9 bases from J, the junction contained 8 bases not matched to a gene. Germline-derived CDR1 and CDR2 are MDHEN and SYDVKM. The CDR3 length is 14 residues. This CDR3 reads CASSTQGTASPLHF. The CDR3 nucleotides are TGTGCCAGCAGCACCCAGGGGACAGCTTCACCCCTCCACTTT.

The chain carries TRBV7-2 and TRBJ2-1, with D possibly being TRBD2 (5 bases). The V and J ends lost 1 base and 10 bases respectively, with 20 bases between them. This CDR3 is 16 amino acids long. The germline gives CDR1 SGHTA, CDR2 FQGNSA. The CDR3 DNA sequence: TGTGCCAGCAGCTTAGTCGGCGGACTCCCTATCTCCGAGCAGTTCTTC. Translation gives CASSLVGGLPISEQFF. The full variable domain, rest sourced from reference TRBV7-2 and TRBJ2-1, is GAGVSQSPSNKVTEKGKDVELRCDPISGHTALYWYRQSLGQGLEFLIYFQGNSAPDKSGLPSDRFSAERTGGSVSTLTIQRTQQEDSAVYLCASSLVGGLPISEQFFGPGTRLTVL.

J is TRBJ2-7 and V is TRBV21-1; TRBD1 reflects the table's D call only, with no check against the DNA. TRBV21-1 corresponds to a pseudogene. The CDR3 length is 13 residues. Here the CDR3 reads CASAEQGSYEQYF. The CDR3 nucleotides read TGTGCCAGCGCAGAACAGGGCTCCTACGAGCAGTACTTC.

The chain is built from TRBV2 and TRBJ2-7; 15 positions match TRBD2. The CDR3 totals 13 residues. The ends lost 6 bases at V and 7 bases at J; junction bases unmatched: 1. The germline V gene encodes CDR1 SNHLY and CDR2 FYNNEI. CDR3 loop: CASSGTSGGEQYF. CDR3 DNA sequence: TGTGCCAGCAGCGGGACTAGCGGGGGGGAGCAGTACTTC. Full variable domain (outside the CDR3, taken from reference TRBV2 and TRBJ2-7): EPEVTQTPSHQVTQMGQEVILRCVPISNHLYFYWYRQILGQKVEFLVSFYNNEISEKSEIFDDQFSVERPDGSNFTLKIRSTKLEDSAMYFCASSGTSGGEQYFGPGTRLTVT.

The chain carries TRBV10-3 and TRBJ1-2; 10 nucleotides agree with TRBD1. Germline CDR1 reads ENHRY; CDR2 reads SYGVKD. This CDR3 is built from 16 residues. The J segment lost 3 bases and the V segment lost 2 bases, leaving 6 bases of the junction unmatched. CDR3 DNA sequence: TGTGCCATCAGTGAGGGAGGGGACAGGGGAGACTATGGCTACACCTTC. Amino acid sequence: CAISEGGDRGDYGYTF.

The chain employs TRBV2 and TRBJ2-6; D not resolved. This CDR3 is 17 amino acids long. Germline CDR1 reads SNHLY; CDR2 reads FYNNEI. Trimming pared 7 bases from V and 0 bases from J, leaving 16 bases between. The CDR3 bases are TGTGCCAGCATCGGCCGTTTTTTCCCCTCTGGGGCCAACGTCCTGACTTTC. It yields the protein CASIGRFFPSGANVLTF.

This chain connects TRBV7-3 to TRBJ1-1; D unresolved. The CDR3 runs to 13 residues. V was clipped by 0 bases and J by 2 bases, with 4 bases between them. Germline V CDR1 and CDR2: SGHTA, FQGTGA. For the CDR3, the DNA is TGTGCCAGCAGCTTAACTGGTAACACTGAAGCTTTCTTT. It encodes CASSLTGNTEAFF.

The DNA for the CDR3 is TGTGCCAGTAGTCTCCGAGGGGACAGGGGTTTCCACGAGCAGTACTTC. It encodes CASSLRGDRGFHEQYF. J is TRBJ2-7 and V is TRBV19; TRBD1 agrees at 10 bases. This CDR3 is 16 amino acids long. J lost 5 bases, V lost 5 bases, and 12 bases had no gene match. Per germline, CDR1 LNHDA and CDR2 SQIVND (reference sequence).

This clone was detected a few times. The chain employs TRBV6-2 or TRBV6-3 and TRBJ1-1; D uncertain. The germline CDR1 and CDR2 sequences are MNHEY and SVGEGT. V lost 2 bases to trimming and J lost 2 bases, with 6 bases between them. The CDR3 has 13 amino acids. The CDR3 loop reads CASSYRANTEAFF. The CDR3 DNA is TGTGCCAGCAGTTACCGAGCAAACACTGAAGCTTTCTTT.

This rearrangement joins TRBV9 to TRBJ1-2; D ambiguous. The CDR3 runs to 15 residues. Germline V gene sequence: CDR1 SGDLS, CDR2 YYNGEE. V was trimmed by 3 bases and J by 6 bases, leaving 18 bases between them. The CDR3 region is CASSGRTSEFDGYTF. In nucleotides, the CDR3 is TGTGCCAGCAGCGGCCGAACCAGCGAATTTGATGGCTACACCTTC.

The rearrangement links TRBV2 to TRBJ1-5; D is possibly TRBD1 (5 bases). The CDR3 contains 15 residues. Germline assignment: CDR1 SNHLY and CDR2 FYNNEI. Between the trimmed V and J ends, which lost 10 bases and 2 bases, there was a span of 18 bases. Here the CDR3 reads CATSAGPPGNQPQHF. The CDR3 bases are TGTGCCACAAGTGCGGGGCCCCCGGGCAATCAGCCCCAGCATTTT.

The rearrangement links TRBV4-2 to TRBJ1-4; 7 nucleotides align to TRBD1. Germline CDR1 LGHNA, CDR2 YNFKEQ. The CDR3 has 15 amino acids. V lost 4 bases and J lost 4; bases outside the gene matches: 6. CDR3 loop: CASSPTGALNEKLFF. CDR3 coding DNA: TGTGCCAGCAGCCCTACAGGGGCCCTTAATGAAAAACTGTTTTTT.